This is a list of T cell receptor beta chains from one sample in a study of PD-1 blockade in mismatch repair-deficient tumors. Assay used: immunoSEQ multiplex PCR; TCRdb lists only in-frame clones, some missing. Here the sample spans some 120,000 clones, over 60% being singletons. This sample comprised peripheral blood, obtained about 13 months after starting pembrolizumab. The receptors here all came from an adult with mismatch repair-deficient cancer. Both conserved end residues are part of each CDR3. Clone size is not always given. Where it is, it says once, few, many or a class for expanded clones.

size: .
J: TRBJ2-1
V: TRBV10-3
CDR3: CAISESGGRAAYEQFF

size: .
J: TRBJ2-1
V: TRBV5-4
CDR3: CASSLQTGQTNNEQFF

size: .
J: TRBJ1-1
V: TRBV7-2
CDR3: CASSLQGNTEAFF

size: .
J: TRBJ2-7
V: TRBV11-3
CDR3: CASSPTSGAHYEQYF

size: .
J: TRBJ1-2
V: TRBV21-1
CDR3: CASSRKDRGRPWCTF

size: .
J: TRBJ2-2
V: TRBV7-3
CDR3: CASSLLAGIGSGELFF

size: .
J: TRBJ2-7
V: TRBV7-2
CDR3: CASSLSHSYEQYF

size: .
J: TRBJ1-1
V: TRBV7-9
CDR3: CASSYGVPRNTEAFF

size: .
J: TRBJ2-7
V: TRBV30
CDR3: CAWSDFGNEQYF

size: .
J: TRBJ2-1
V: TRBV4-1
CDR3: CASSQDGGGLAYNEQFF

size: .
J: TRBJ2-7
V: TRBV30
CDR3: CAWKRPGGTGAYEQYF

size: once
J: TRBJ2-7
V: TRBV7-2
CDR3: CASTLAESTYEQYF

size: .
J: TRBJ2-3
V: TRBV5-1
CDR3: CASSLEGRGRADTQYF

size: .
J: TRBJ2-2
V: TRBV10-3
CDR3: CAIKGTGDTGELFF

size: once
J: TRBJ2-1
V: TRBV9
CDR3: CASSVAPYTRLNEQFF

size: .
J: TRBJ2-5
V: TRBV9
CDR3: CASSGVSWGIGETQYF

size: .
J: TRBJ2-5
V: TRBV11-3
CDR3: CASSLRDSIVSSTQYF

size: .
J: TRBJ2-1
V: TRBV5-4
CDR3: CASSSGGAGQSYNEQFF

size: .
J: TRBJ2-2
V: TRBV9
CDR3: CASSISGVPGELFF

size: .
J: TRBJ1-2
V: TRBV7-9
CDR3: CASSEDSFYGYTF

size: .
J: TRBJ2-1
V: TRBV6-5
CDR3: CASSYGGGPLNEQFF

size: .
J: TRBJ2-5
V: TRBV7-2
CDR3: CASSLANLGVETQYF

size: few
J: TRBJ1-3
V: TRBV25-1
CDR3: CASRSQQGAGNTIYF

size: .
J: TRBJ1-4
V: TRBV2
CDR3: CASGGNREDTREKLFF

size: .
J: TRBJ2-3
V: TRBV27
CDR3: CASSPGNTQYF

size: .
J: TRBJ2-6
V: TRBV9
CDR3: CASSVVASGSRGANVLTF

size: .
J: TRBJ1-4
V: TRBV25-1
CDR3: CASSERAGMEKLFF

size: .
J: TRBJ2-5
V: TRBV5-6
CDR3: CASRRRLAGAQETQYF

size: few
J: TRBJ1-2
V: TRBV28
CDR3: CASSLGTGGGRGGYTF

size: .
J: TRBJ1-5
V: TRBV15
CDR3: CATSRDALNQPQHF

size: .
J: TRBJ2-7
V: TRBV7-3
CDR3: CASSLRDRVGTYEQYF